These 18 T cell receptor beta chains share one sample of origin, sequenced in a study of cytomegalovirus exposure and HLA in healthy donors. A multiplex PCR was run with 60 Vbeta primers and 13 Jbeta primers. The assay was immunoSEQ multiplex PCR, and TCRdb's table has in-frame clones only and misses some. The table records some 110,000 clones, about 76% of them present only once. Sequences were obtained from PBMCs. The receptor set was obtained from a man aged 30 to 39 in good health and CMV-seropositive.

This clone showed up just a few times. The rearrangement joins TRBV27 to TRBJ2-7; 7 bases align to TRBD1. CDR1 is MNHEY and CDR2 is SMNVEV in the germline V gene (reference sequence). The CDR3 loop spans 14 amino acids. Unmatched junction bases numbered 5, after V lost 4 bases and J lost 2 bases. CDR3 sequence reads: CASSSGTVPYEQYF. The CDR3 DNA reads TGTGCCAGCAGTTCCGGGACAGTTCCCTACGAGCAGTACTTC.

The chain couples TRBV2 to TRBJ2-3, with 7 bases identical to TRBD1. V was pared by 10 bases and J by 1 base, with 11 bases of the junction left unmatched. Germline-derived CDR1 and CDR2 are SNHLY and FYNNEI. The CDR3 is 15 residues long. This CDR3 reads CANQRTGGGTDTQYF. CDR3 sequence (DNA): TGTGCCAACCAAAGGACAGGTGGGGGCACAGATACGCAGTATTTT.

The chain joins TRBV5-1 to TRBJ1-4, with 7 nucleotides matching TRBD1. Trimming took 0 bases from V and 7 from J; bases not matched to a gene: 9. The CDR3 covers 16 residues. Germline lookup yields CDR1 SGHRS and CDR2 YFSETQ. CDR3 DNA: TGCGCCAGCAGCTTGGACTCGAGGGCAGGGGGTGAAAAACTGTTTTTT. It encodes CASSLDSRAGGEKLFF.

The chain is built from TRBV14 and TRBJ2-1; D gene uncertain. V was shortened by 2 bases and J by 8 bases, with 22 bases between the two germline ends. The CDR3 length is 17 residues. Per germline, CDR1 SGHDN and CDR2 FVKESK. This chain's CDR3 is CASSQKNPTVHSYEQFF. CDR3 nucleotides: TGTGCCAGCAGCCAAAAGAATCCCACGGTTCATTCGTATGAGCAGTTCTTC.

This clone showed up just a few times. The chain uses TRBV6-6 and TRBJ1-5; tentatively, D is TRBD1 (6 bases). V was shortened by 4 bases and J by 0 bases, with 10 bases between the two germline ends. Germline V gives CDR1 MNHNY, CDR2 SVGAGI (reference sequence). This CDR3 contains 15 residues. The CDR3 DNA sequence: TGTGCCAGCAGTTCCGACAGGTATAGCAATCAGCCCCAGCATTTT. Protein: CASSSDRYSNQPQHF.

V is TRBV4-1 and J is TRBJ1-3; TRBD1 agrees at 8 bases. Germline CDR1 MGHRA, CDR2 YSYEKL. The ends lost 6 bases at V and 7 bases at J; junction bases unmatched: 11. The length of the CDR3 is 15 residues. This CDR3 is CASSQITDRANTIYF. In DNA form, the CDR3 reads TGCGCCAGCAGTCAGATCACGGACAGGGCGAACACCATATATTTT.

The chain has TRBV6-5 and TRBJ1-2, with 8 positions matching TRBD1. Germline V gene lookup returns CDR1 MNHEY and CDR2 SVGAGI. The CDR3 covers 15 residues. V was pared by 2 bases and J by 1 base, with 3 bases of the junction left unmatched. The CDR3 DNA sequence: TGTGCCAGCAGTTACACCAGGGGGCGTAACTATGGCTACACCTTC. Its translation is CASSYTRGRNYGYTF.

This chain connects TRBV30 to TRBJ1-4; 8 nucleotides line up with TRBD1. The CDR3 totals 14 residues. The trim removed 3 bases at V and 7 bases at J, leaving 7 bases unmatched. Per germline, CDR1 GTSNPN and CDR2 SVGIG (reference sequence). The CDR3, as DNA: TGTGCCTGGAGGTTGACAGGGGTGGGTGAAAAACTGTTTTTT. Translating it yields CAWRLTGVGEKLFF.

The chain recombines TRBV2 with TRBJ2-7; D perhaps matches TRBD2 (6 bases). This CDR3 spans 13 amino acids. Germline CDR1 is SNHLY and CDR2 is FYNNEI. Trimming shortened V by 8 bases and J by 4 bases, and 15 bases separated the two germline ends. The CDR3 DNA reads TGTGCCAGCCTAGGGAGGAGTGGTTACGAGCAGTACTTC. Its protein product is CASLGRSGYEQYF.

The chain links TRBV2 to TRBJ1-3; 7 bases match TRBD1. This CDR3 is built from 17 residues. J lost 2 bases, V lost 0 bases, and 7 bases had no gene match. The germline CDR1 and CDR2 sequences are SNHLY and FYNNEI. CDR3 nucleotide sequence: TGTGCCAGCAGTGAAGCGGCAGGGGGAATCGCTGGAAACACCATATATTTT. It specifies CASSEAAGGIAGNTIYF.

In its sample, this clone was seen a few times. V usage is TRBV19 and J usage is TRBJ1-1; D unclear. Trimming left V 6 bases short and J 1 base short, with 9 bases between. CDR3 length: 13 amino acids. Germline V lookup: CDR1 LNHDA, CDR2 SQIVND (reference sequence). CDR3 bases: TGTGCCAGTAGCCAATCCAGGAACACTGAAGCTTTCTTT. It is translated as CASSQSRNTEAFF.

The chain couples TRBV5-8 to TRBJ1-2, with TRBD1 matching over 7 bases. Germline trimming cut 0 bases from V and 3 bases from J; bases unmatched to any gene: 5. The CDR3 sequence is 15 residues long. Germline lookup yields CDR1 SGHTS and CDR2 YDEGEE. CDR3 loop: CASSLDRDRDYGYTF. The CDR3 nucleotides are TGTGCCAGCAGCTTGGACCGGGACAGAGACTATGGCTACACCTTC. Together with reference TRBV5-8 and TRBJ1-2, the CDR3 gives the full variable domain: EAGVTQSPTHLIKTRGQQATLRCSPISGHTSVYWYQQALGLGLQFLLWYDEGEERNRGNFPPRFSGRQFPNYSSELNVNALELEDSALYLCASSLDRDRDYGYTFGSGTRLTVV.

A single count supports this clone. This chain uses TRBV5-4 with TRBJ2-3; maybe TRBD1 (6 bases). Per germline, CDR1 SGHNT and CDR2 YYREEE (reference sequence). V was cut by 4 bases and J by 1 base, with 16 bases left in between. This CDR3 has 16 amino acids. The chain's CDR3 is CASSLNRVGGTDTQYF. DNA for the CDR3: TGTGCCAGCAGCCTAAACAGGGTCGGGGGCACAGATACGCAGTATTTT.

This clone has a single count. This rearrangement joins TRBV7-2 to TRBJ1-3, with 8 bases aligning to TRBD1. Germline V gene data show CDR1 as SGHTA and CDR2 as FQGNSA. J was trimmed by 4 bases and V by 5 bases; bases with no gene match: 10. This CDR3 is built from 16 residues. The CDR3 reads CASSPGQGTGGNTIYF. The CDR3 DNA sequence: TGTGCCAGCAGCCCCGGACAGGGAACAGGGGGAAACACCATATATTTT.

The V gene is TRBV6-9, the J gene TRBJ1-3, with D uncertain. The length of the CDR3 is 13 residues. Trimming removed 5 bases at V and 4 bases at J, with 9 bases between. CDR1 MNHGY and CDR2 SVAAGI come from the germline V gene. This CDR3 is CASSPPRGNTIYF. The CDR3 DNA sequence: TGTGCCAGCAGTCCTCCGAGAGGAAACACCATATATTTT.

The chain carries TRBV28 and TRBJ2-1, with no clear D. CDR1 and CDR2 (germline): MDHEN, SYDVKM. V dropped 6 bases and J dropped 4 bases, with 10 bases sitting between them. The CDR3 extends over 13 amino acids. The CDR3 region is CASSPTTYNEQFF. For the CDR3, the DNA is TGTGCCAGCAGCCCCACAACGTACAATGAGCAGTTCTTC.

The CDR3 DNA reads TGTGCCAGCAGCGTGGACAGCAGCACAGATACGCAGTATTTT. Amino acids: CASSVDSSTDTQYF. The genes are TRBV7-2 and TRBJ2-3; D perhaps matches TRBD1 (6 bases). This CDR3 has 14 residues. Trimming cost V 5 bases and J 0 bases, with 9 bases left between them. Germline CDR1 SGHTA, CDR2 FQGNSA.

The rearrangement joins TRBV7-2 to TRBJ2-3, with 8 nucleotides matching TRBD2. This CDR3 comprises 15 residues. Trimming removed 5 bases from V and 1 base from J; junction bases left unmatched: 5. Germline V gene sequence: CDR1 SGHTA, CDR2 FQGNSA. The CDR3 protein is CASSLNSGGTDTQYF. The CDR3 DNA follows: TGTGCCAGCAGCCTGAATAGCGGGGGCACAGATACGCAGTATTTT.